The 29 T cell receptor beta chains below all came from one sample that was sequenced in a study of control samples from healthy donors and cancer patients. Using immunoSEQ multiplex PCR, the repertoire was profiled, and TCRdb retains in-frame clones only, with some absent. The table includes 150,000 to 200,000 clones, around 90% detected once. Material for sequencing was blood. The receptors were sampled from a man younger than 40 in good health.

This chain connects TRBV2 to TRBJ1-2; D is unclear. The CDR3 length is 15 residues. Germline CDR1 is SNHLY and CDR2 is FYNNEI. V was shortened by 3 bases and J by 3 bases, with 14 bases between the two germline ends. CDR3 in DNA: TGTGCCAGCAGTGACCTAGGTACCGGAGACTATGGCTACACCTTC. Its protein is CASSDLGTGDYGYTF.

The chain couples TRBV18 to TRBJ2-2; D tentatively reads TRBD1 or TRBD2 (5 bases each). Germline CDR1 and CDR2: KGHSH and LQKENI. V was pared by 7 bases and J by 1 base, with 22 bases between. The CDR3 has 18 residues. The CDR3 loop is CASLAPRDPIRNTGELFF. CDR3 bases: TGTGCCAGCTTGGCCCCTCGGGACCCAATACGGAACACCGGGGAGCTGTTTTTT.

V is TRBV6-2 or TRBV6-3 and J is TRBJ2-3; D unclear. Germline CDR1 is MNHEY and CDR2 is SVGEGT. V was trimmed by 0 bases and J by 5 bases, leaving 3 bases between them. CDR3 length equals 12 residues. CDR3 sequence reads: CASSYSRDTQYF. The CDR3 DNA reads as TGTGCCAGCAGTTACTCCAGAGATACGCAGTATTTT.

CDR3 in DNA: TGTGCCAGCAGCCCGGGACTCTATAATCAGCCCCAGCATTTT. It is translated as CASSPGLYNQPQHF. V is TRBV7-2 and J is TRBJ1-5; perhaps TRBD1 as D (5 bases). CDR1 is SGHTA and CDR2 is FQGNSA in the germline V gene. This CDR3 comprises 14 residues. The ends were cut back, 5 bases at V and 4 bases at J, with 12 bases in the middle.

The chain uses TRBV28 and TRBJ1-4, with a possible D match to TRBD1 (5 bases). Trimming left V 6 bases short and J 3 bases short, with 17 bases between. The CDR3 totals 16 residues. Germline CDR1 MDHEN, CDR2 SYDVKM. CDR3 DNA: TGTGCCAGCAGGCCGGCCCAGGGACGGGCTAATGAAAAACTGTTTTTT. This translates into CASRPAQGRANEKLFF.

This clone appeared a few times. The chain is built from TRBV7-2 and TRBJ2-3; 7 nucleotides match TRBD2. Germline V gene lookup returns CDR1 SGHTA and CDR2 FQGNSA. Germline trimming cut 1 base from V and 11 bases from J; bases unmatched to any gene: 9. CDR3 length: 14 amino acids. The chain's CDR3 is CASSLEDSGRWQYF. CDR3 coding DNA: TGTGCCAGCAGCTTAGAAGATAGCGGGCGTTGGCAGTATTTT.

The V and J genes are TRBV19 and TRBJ1-6, with a possible D match to TRBD1 (6 bases). CDR3 length: 16 amino acids. Germline V CDR1 and CDR2: LNHDA, SQIVND (reference sequence). Trimming took 5 bases from V and 7 from J, leaving 18 bases between them. The CDR3 nucleotides are TGTGCCAGTAGTGCCAGCTGGGGGGCCACCAATTCACCCCTCCACTTT. Amino acid sequence: CASSASWGATNSPLHF.

The rearrangement uses TRBV12-3 or TRBV12-4 and TRBJ1-4, with TRBD1 as a possible D gene (5 bases). The CDR3 runs 12 residues. Trimming stripped 5 bases from V and 8 bases from J, with 9 bases between. In DNA, the CDR3 is TGTGCCAGCAGTGCTAAGGGGGAAAAACTGTTTTTT. Protein product: CASSAKGEKLFF.

V gene TRBV2 combines with J gene TRBJ2-2; 10 bases agree with TRBD1. With 10 bases clipped from V and 5 bases from J, the junction kept 7 bases outside the gene matches. The CDR3 runs 14 residues. Germline V gene sequence: CDR1 SNHLY, CDR2 FYNNEI. The CDR3, as DNA: TGTGCCAACCGCGGGACAGGGGCAACCGGGGAGCTGTTTTTT. Protein sequence: CANRGTGATGELFF.

This chain uses TRBV19 with TRBJ1-3; no definite D call. Trimming shortened V by 5 bases and J by 4 bases, and 15 bases separated the two germline ends. CDR1 is LNHDA, CDR2 SQIVND, per germline (reference sequence). The CDR3 is made up of 15 amino acids. Written as DNA, the CDR3 is TGTGCCAGTAGTCCAGACGGCCTGGGAGGAAACACCATATATTTT. It specifies CASSPDGLGGNTIYF.

The chain has TRBV11-3 and TRBJ2-2; D is tentatively TRBD1 or TRBD2 (5 bases each). Trimming cost V 0 bases and J 1 base, with 15 bases left between them. From germline, CDR1 is SGHNT and CDR2 YENEEA. The CDR3 is 18 residues long. The chain's CDR3 is CASSLDGWGTENTGELFF. The CDR3 bases are TGTGCCAGCAGCTTAGATGGGTGGGGGACCGAGAACACCGGGGAGCTGTTTTTT.

A single count supports this clone. The chain recombines TRBV2 with TRBJ2-1; 9 positions match TRBD1. V shed 2 bases, J shed 7 bases, and the junction held 6 bases outside the gene matches. The CDR3 is 15 residues long. Germline V gene lookup returns CDR1 SNHLY and CDR2 FYNNEI. CDR3 residues: CASSERDREGNEQFF. The CDR3 DNA reads as TGTGCCAGCAGTGAAAGGGACAGGGAGGGGAATGAGCAGTTCTTC.

The V call is TRBV9, the J call TRBJ1-1; 7 bases line up with TRBD1. V trimming: 3 bases; J trimming: 7 bases; junction bases outside the gene matches: 9. The CDR3 spans 14 residues. The germline V gene encodes CDR1 SGDLS and CDR2 YYNGEE. The CDR3 protein is CASSGQTGWGEAFF. Here the CDR3 DNA reads TGTGCCAGCAGCGGGCAGACAGGGTGGGGTGAAGCTTTCTTT.

The rearrangement uses TRBV27 and TRBJ1-1, with a tentative D call TRBD1 (5 bases). CDR1 MNHEY and CDR2 SMNVEV come from the germline V gene (reference sequence). Trimming cost V 4 bases and J 11 bases, with 14 bases left between them. The CDR3 totals 12 residues. CDR3 amino acids: CASSYQGRRAFF. For the CDR3, the DNA is TGTGCCAGCAGTTACCAGGGAAGGCGGGCTTTCTTT.

This rearrangement joins TRBV28 to TRBJ2-1; D may be TRBD2 (5 bases). This CDR3 contains 15 residues. Germline CDR1 and CDR2: MDHEN and SYDVKM. V was shortened by 6 bases and J by 1 base, with 13 bases between the two germline ends. CDR3 sequence: CASSRLGESYNEQFF. CDR3 coding DNA: TGTGCCAGCAGCCGCCTGGGAGAGTCCTACAATGAGCAGTTCTTC.

In this sample, this clone turned up once. The chain couples TRBV28 to TRBJ1-5; possibly TRBD1 for D (6 bases). The germline V gene encodes CDR1 MDHEN and CDR2 SYDVKM. V lost 5 bases to trimming and J lost 11 bases, with 16 bases between them. The length of the CDR3 is 13 residues. The DNA for the CDR3 is TGTGCCAGCAGTCCCTCCGGGGGCGTGGCCCAGCATTTT. This codes for CASSPSGGVAQHF.

The CDR3 DNA is TGTGCCAGTAGTGATCAGTTGAACACTGAAGCTTTCTTT. Protein sequence: CASSDQLNTEAFF. The chain employs TRBV19 and TRBJ1-1; D gene unclear. The CDR3 totals 13 residues. With 5 bases removed from V and 0 bases from J, the gap between germline ends came to 7 bases. Germline CDR1 LNHDA, CDR2 SQIVND (reference sequence).

V and J are TRBV30 and TRBJ2-1; 11 bases are shared with TRBD2. Unmatched junction bases numbered 10, after V lost 5 bases and J lost 7 bases. There are 15 residues in the CDR3. Germline CDR1 and CDR2: GTSNPN and SVGIG (reference sequence). The CDR3 protein is CAWRVAGGGGNEQFF. CDR3 in DNA: TGTGCCTGGCGCGTAGCGGGAGGGGGGGGGAATGAGCAGTTCTTC.

The rearrangement joins TRBV7-8 to TRBJ1-1; possibly TRBD1 for D (5 bases). V lost 0 bases and J lost 5, with 10 bases in between. This CDR3 has 14 amino acids. Germline V gene data show CDR1 as SGHVS and CDR2 as FQNEAQ. CDR3 sequence reads: CASSLAQPGTEAFF. The DNA of the CDR3 is TGTGCCAGCAGCTTAGCTCAGCCAGGGACTGAAGCTTTCTTT.

This clone came up once. The chain employs TRBV7-9 and TRBJ1-1; D call uncertain. The CDR3 runs to 14 residues. Trimming cost V 6 bases and J 8 bases, with 19 bases left between them. The germline CDR1 and CDR2 sequences are SEHNR and FQNEAQ (reference sequence). The CDR3 sequence is CASSSYGRQPEAFF. As DNA, the CDR3 is TGTGCCAGCAGTTCTTACGGTCGGCAGCCAGAAGCTTTCTTT.

J is TRBJ1-2 and V is TRBV28; D call uncertain. V dropped 3 bases and J dropped 4 bases, with 6 bases sitting between them. Looked up from germline, CDR1 is MDHEN and CDR2 is SYDVKM. The CDR3 sequence is 12 residues long. Written as DNA, the CDR3 is TGTGCCAGCAGTTTCAGGAGCTATGGCTACACCTTC. The encoded protein is CASSFRSYGYTF.

The gene calls are TRBV7-9 and TRBJ1-4, with D hard to call. This CDR3 region has 13 residues. Germline V gene lookup returns CDR1 SEHNR and CDR2 FQNEAQ (reference sequence). The V and J ends lost 1 base and 4 bases respectively, with 4 bases between them. In nucleotides, the CDR3 is TGTGCCAGCAGCTTAGTCTTTAATGAAAAACTGTTTTTT. This translates into CASSLVFNEKLFF.

This chain uses TRBV7-2 with TRBJ2-3; 9 bases fit TRBD2. The CDR3 consists of 16 residues. CDR1 and CDR2 from the germline V gene are SGHTA and FQGNSA. V lost 3 bases to trimming and J lost 5 bases; unmatched junction nucleotides: 9. The CDR3 nucleotides read TGTGCCAGCAGCTTTCAGCGGGGGGCCAGGCGAGATACGCAGTATTTT. This translates into CASSFQRGARRDTQYF.

V and J are TRBV24-1 and TRBJ2-5, with 11 bases identical to TRBD2. This CDR3 comprises 17 residues. Germline V gene lookup returns CDR1 KGHDR and CDR2 SFDVKD. The trim removed 0 bases at V and 5 bases at J, leaving 7 bases unmatched. CDR3 in DNA: TGTGCCACCAGTGATTTGAGGGGTAGCGGGGGGGCGGAGACCCAGTACTTC. Translation gives CATSDLRGSGGAETQYF.

This sequence joins TRBV18 and TRBJ2-2; 9 nucleotides agree with TRBD2. CDR1 and CDR2 (germline): KGHSH, LQKENI. V lost 4 bases to trimming and J lost 4 bases; unmatched junction nucleotides: 4. CDR3 length: 15 residues. This CDR3 is CASSQASGATGELFF. CDR3 in DNA: TGTGCCAGCTCACAGGCTAGCGGGGCCACCGGGGAGCTGTTTTTT. The full variable domain, rest sourced from reference TRBV18 and TRBJ2-2, is NAGVMQNPRHLVRRRGQEARLRCSPMKGHSHVYWYRQLPEEGLKFMVYLQKENIIDESGMPKERFSAEFPKEGPSILRIQQVVRGDSAAYFCASSQASGATGELFFGEGSRLTVL.

J is TRBJ2-1 and V is TRBV19; D is ambiguous. CDR1 is LNHDA and CDR2 is SQIVND in the germline V gene (reference sequence). V was trimmed by 4 bases and J by 0 bases, leaving 13 bases between them. The CDR3 contains 16 residues. The DNA for the CDR3 is TGTGCCAGTAGTAGACCCCCAGAAAGCTCCTACAATGAGCAGTTCTTC. Translating it yields CASSRPPESSYNEQFF.

The chain joins TRBV15 to TRBJ2-2, with 7 bases identical to TRBD1. Trimming removed 4 bases from V and 1 base from J; junction bases left unmatched: 3. The CDR3 runs 15 residues. Germline CDR1 LNHNV, CDR2 YYDKDF (reference sequence). The CDR3 region is CATSNRDRNTGELFF. The CDR3, as DNA: TGTGCCACCAGCAATAGGGACAGGAACACCGGGGAGCTGTTTTTT.

The J gene is TRBJ1-5, the V gene TRBV6-5; D ambiguous. Trimming stripped 6 bases from V and 0 bases from J, with 12 bases between. The CDR3 runs 15 residues. Germline CDR1 MNHEY, CDR2 SVGAGI. CDR3 residues: CASRVGFNSNQPQHF. The CDR3 nucleotides are TGTGCCAGCAGAGTGGGCTTTAATAGCAATCAGCCCCAGCATTTT.

The genes are TRBV30 and TRBJ2-7; D unclear. From germline, CDR1 is GTSNPN and CDR2 SVGIG (reference sequence). Trimming pared 2 bases from V and 7 bases from J, leaving 15 bases between. The length of the CDR3 is 13 residues. The DNA of the CDR3 is TGTGCCTGGAGTACTACTTCTGTGAGGGAGCAGTACTTC. Its translation: CAWSTTSVREQYF.